A single sample gave rise to the 21 T cell receptor beta chains below, sequenced in a study of T cell clones after liver transplantation. The repertoire was sequenced with immunoSEQ multiplex PCR; TCRdb's copy has only in-frame clones and lacks some. Here the sample spans roughly 80,000 clones, approximately 82% being singletons. Source: CD4+ T cells from blood, taken at the 22-month timepoint. The receptor source for this set is a human patient who received a liver transplant. Some of these T cells may belong to the graft donor.

This clone was recorded a few times. The chain has TRBV10-2 and TRBJ1-2, with D possibly being TRBD1 (5 bases). Per germline, CDR1 WSHSY and CDR2 SAAADI. Trimming removed 5 bases from V and 3 bases from J, with 10 bases in between. CDR3 length equals 13 residues. The CDR3 reads CASSPDSDYGYTF. CDR3 sequence (DNA): TGCGCCAGCAGTCCAGACAGTGACTATGGCTACACCTTC.

The chain has TRBV19 and TRBJ2-3, with a tentative D call TRBD2 (6 bases). The ends were cut back, 0 bases at V and 11 bases at J, with 12 bases in the middle. This CDR3 spans 13 amino acids. CDR1 is LNHDA and CDR2 is SQIVND in the germline V gene (reference sequence). The CDR3 protein is CASSIDPMGLQYF. The CDR3 DNA is TGTGCCAGTAGTATAGATCCAATGGGACTGCAGTATTTT.

The chain recombines TRBV18 with TRBJ2-1; D remains ambiguous. Trimming shortened V by 2 bases and J by 5 bases, and 10 bases separated the two germline ends. The CDR3 is 14 amino acids. Germline V CDR1 and CDR2: KGHSH, LQKENI. CDR3 protein: CASSPNSDHNEQFF. CDR3 nucleotides: TGTGCCAGCTCACCAAACAGCGACCACAATGAGCAGTTCTTC.

The V and J genes are TRBV9 and TRBJ1-6; maybe TRBD1 (5 bases). This CDR3 has 18 amino acids. The germline CDR1 and CDR2 sequences are SGDLS and YYNGEE. V was shortened by 0 bases and J by 1 base, with 14 bases between the two germline ends. In nucleotides, the CDR3 is TGTGCCAGCAGCGTAGGACGGGAGGGGAAGTCCTATAATTCACCCCTCCACTTT. It codes for CASSVGREGKSYNSPLHF.

The chain uses TRBV7-3 and TRBJ1-1; D possibly corresponds to TRBD1 (6 bases). The V end was cut by 5 bases, the J end by 5 bases, with 15 bases between. The CDR3 runs to 14 residues. The germline CDR1 and CDR2 sequences are SGHTA and FQGTGA. CDR3 in DNA: TGTGCCAGCAGCCGGACACAGGGTCTGACTGAAGCTTTCTTT. It specifies CASSRTQGLTEAFF.

The chain employs TRBV28 and TRBJ1-1; D remains ambiguous. The CDR3 contains 14 residues. V was clipped by 7 bases and J by 5 bases, with 17 bases between them. The germline V gene has CDR1 MDHEN and CDR2 SYDVKM. The DNA for the CDR3 is TGTGCCAGCATCACAAATGACCCGGGGACTGAAGCTTTCTTT. The encoded protein is CASITNDPGTEAFF.

As to this clone: The sample has other DNA sequences that encode this CDR3 too. This chain links TRBV9 with TRBJ2-1; 11 bases match TRBD2. Trimming removed 3 bases from V and 4 bases from J; junction bases left unmatched: 3. Germline V gene data show CDR1 as SGDLS and CDR2 as YYNGEE. The CDR3 runs to 15 residues. CDR3: CASSELAGGYNEQFF. CDR3 DNA: TGTGCCAGCAGCGAGTTAGCGGGAGGGTACAATGAGCAGTTCTTC.

This chain links TRBV28 with TRBJ1-2, with 9 bases aligning to TRBD1. The CDR3 spans 14 residues. The V and J ends lost 4 bases and 1 base, in that order; junction bases with no gene match: 1. Germline V lookup: CDR1 MDHEN, CDR2 SYDVKM. The CDR3 coding sequence is TGTGCCAGCAGTTCGGACAGGGGTAACTATGGCTACACCTTC. Residues: CASSSDRGNYGYTF.

The rearrangement uses TRBV7-2 and TRBJ2-5; D is undetermined. The V gene lost 2 bases and the J gene lost 1 base, with 8 bases spanning the gap. This CDR3 has 14 amino acids. Germline values: CDR1 SGHTA, CDR2 FQGNSA. The CDR3 nucleotides are TGTGCCAGCAGCTTACCGGCAATCCAAGAGACCCAGTACTTC. This codes for CASSLPAIQETQYF.

This chain links TRBV7-2 with TRBJ2-7; 10 nucleotides line up with TRBD1. The CDR3 consists of 14 residues. Per germline, CDR1 SGHTA and CDR2 FQGNSA. With V trimmed by 1 base and J by 5 bases, 2 bases remained unmatched. The CDR3 coding sequence is TGTGCCAGCAGCTTAGGGGGACAGGGGAACGAGCAGTACTTC. Translation gives CASSLGGQGNEQYF.

The V gene is TRBV6-1, the J gene TRBJ2-2; unclear D gene. Trimming removed 7 bases from V and 8 bases from J, with 11 bases in between. This CDR3 has 12 residues. CDR1 is MNHNS and CDR2 is SASEGT in the germline V gene. CDR3 loop: CASTSLGGELFF. DNA of the CDR3: TGTGCCAGCACCTCCCTGGGGGGGGAGCTGTTTTTT.

This chain joins TRBV28 and TRBJ1-3; D is unresolved. Germline V gene data show CDR1 as MDHEN and CDR2 as SYDVKM. V was pared by 2 bases and J by 0 bases, with 5 bases between. The CDR3 is made up of 14 amino acids. The CDR3 sequence is CASSLGNSGNTIYF. CDR3 DNA sequence: TGTGCCAGCAGTTTAGGGAACTCTGGAAACACCATATATTTT. The full variable domain, with the rest looked up from reference TRBV28 and TRBJ1-3, is DVKVTQSSRYLVKRTGEKVFLECVQDMDHENMFWYRQDPGLGLRLIYFSYDVKMKEKGDIPEGYSVSREKKERFSLILESASTNQTSMYLCASSLGNSGNTIYFGEGSWLTVV.

V gene TRBV2 combines with J gene TRBJ2-2; D is undetermined. V lost 4 bases and J lost 0, with 9 bases in between. The length of the CDR3 is 15 residues. Germline V gene lookup returns CDR1 SNHLY and CDR2 FYNNEI. CDR3 residues: CASSVRTANTGELFF. CDR3 coding DNA: TGTGCCAGCAGTGTGAGGACGGCGAACACCGGGGAGCTGTTTTTT.

The chain combines TRBV7-2 with TRBJ2-7; weak D call: TRBD1 (5 bases). This CDR3 contains 13 residues. Deletions cut 5 bases from V and 7 bases from J, with 15 bases between. CDR1 and CDR2 from the germline V gene are SGHTA and FQGNSA. The CDR3 DNA reads as TGTGCCAGCAGCATAGGGGCACCGACGGAGCAGTACTTC. It specifies CASSIGAPTEQYF.

The V gene is TRBV6-1, the J gene TRBJ2-7; 10 bases are a match to TRBD2. V lost 3 bases and J lost 4; bases outside the gene matches: 6. CDR1 is MNHNS and CDR2 is SASEGT in the germline V gene. CDR3 length equals 15 residues. The CDR3 DNA follows: TGTGCCAGCAGTGAGCTAGCGGGAGTCTTTTACGAGCAGTACTTC. It encodes CASSELAGVFYEQYF.

The chain joins TRBV18 to TRBJ1-5; D not resolved. The V and J ends lost 4 bases and 4 bases respectively, with 11 bases between them. Germline assignment: CDR1 KGHSH and CDR2 LQKENI. The CDR3 totals 14 residues. The CDR3 sequence is CASSLYRGNQPQHF. The CDR3 nucleotides read TGTGCCAGCTCACTATACCGGGGTAATCAGCCCCAGCATTTT.

Details on this clone: The junction and the germline gene differ at one end; a read error may be behind it. CDR3 sequence: CASREDRRSTGELFF. CDR3 sequence (DNA): TGTGCCAGCAGAGAAGACAGGAGATCAACCGGGGAGCTGTTTTTT. The V gene is TRBV2, the J gene TRBJ2-2; TRBD1 might be the D (6 bases). Per the germline V gene, CDR1 is SNHLY and CDR2 is FYNNEI. This CDR3 comprises 15 residues.

This clone was detected only once. This rearrangement joins TRBV6-5 to TRBJ1-1; D is possibly TRBD1 (5 bases). V lost 0 bases and J 5 bases, leaving 13 bases between the germline ends. The CDR3 contains 15 residues. CDR1 and CDR2 from the germline V gene are MNHEY and SVGAGI. This CDR3 reads CASSYSPAGGTEAFF. CDR3 sequence (DNA): TGTGCCAGCAGTTACTCCCCGGCGGGGGGGACTGAAGCTTTCTTT.

The chain carries TRBV6-1 and TRBJ1-5; D is unclear. Germline V gene lookup returns CDR1 MNHNS and CDR2 SASEGT. The CDR3 sequence is 15 residues long. V shed 3 bases and J shed 1 base, with 10 bases lying between them. The CDR3 reads CASSDVGGSNQPQHF. The CDR3 coding sequence is TGTGCCAGCAGTGATGTGGGAGGCAGCAATCAGCCCCAGCATTTT.

The chain combines TRBV5-1 with TRBJ2-3, with a weak D call TRBD1 (5 bases). Germline assignment: CDR1 SGHRS and CDR2 YFSETQ. V shed 4 bases and J shed 0 bases, with 9 bases lying between them. CDR3 length: 14 residues. Here the CDR3 DNA reads TGCGCCAGCAGCAGGACATATAGCACAGATACGCAGTATTTT. As protein: CASSRTYSTDTQYF.

The chain combines TRBV30 with TRBJ2-1; TRBD2 matches 7 bases. The CDR3 extends over 16 amino acids. Losses at the gene ends were 4 bases for V and 7 bases for J; bases not matched to a gene: 16. Germline CDR1 is GTSNPN and CDR2 is SVGIG (reference sequence). CDR3 DNA: TGTGCCTGGACGCTCTACTTGACTAGCAATAGTAATGAGCAGTTCTTC. Protein product: CAWTLYLTSNSNEQFF. Looking up the rest from reference TRBV30 and TRBJ2-1 gives the full variable domain: SQTIHQWPATLVQPVGSPLSLECTVEGTSNPNLYWYRQAAGRGLQLLFYSVGIGQISSEVPQNLSASRPQDRQFILSSKKLLLSDSGFYLCAWTLYLTSNSNEQFFGPGTRLTVL.